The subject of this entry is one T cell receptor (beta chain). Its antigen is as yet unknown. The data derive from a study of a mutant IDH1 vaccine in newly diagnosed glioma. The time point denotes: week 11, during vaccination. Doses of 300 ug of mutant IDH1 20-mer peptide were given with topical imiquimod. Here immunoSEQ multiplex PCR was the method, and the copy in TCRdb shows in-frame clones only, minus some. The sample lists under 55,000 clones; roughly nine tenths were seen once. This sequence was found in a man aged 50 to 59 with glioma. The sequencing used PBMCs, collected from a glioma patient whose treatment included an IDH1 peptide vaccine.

CDR3 in DNA: TGTGCCAGTAACCCCGGGATTCGCACCGGGGAGCTGTTTTTT. Its protein product is CASNPGIRTGELFF. The chain combines TRBV19 with TRBJ2-2, with a weak D call TRBD2 (5 bases). V was cut by 7 bases and J by 4 bases, with 13 bases left in between. Germline CDR1 is LNHDA and CDR2 is SQIVND (reference sequence). CDR3 length: 14 residues.